This TCR beta chain appears in the sequencing data of a study of shared clonotypes between healthy human individuals. Adult Caucasians living in Nashville, Tennessee made up all of the donors. From CD4+ cells came CD45RA+ naive and CD45RA-negative memory subsets. Sequencing was performed with immunoSEQ multiplex PCR; in TCRdb, only in-frame clones are kept and a portion is missing. The repertoire holds hundreds of thousands of clones, with approximately 79% as singletons. The sequenced sample consisted of memory CD4+ T cells sorted from blood. Stated subset: CD45RA-negative fraction. The sequence was obtained from a woman aged 25 to 39 in good health.

CDR3 loop: CASSFQGEGTEAFF. In DNA form, the CDR3 reads TGCGCCAGCAGCTTTCAGGGGGAGGGCACTGAAGCTTTCTTT. V usage is TRBV5-1 and J usage is TRBJ1-1, with 7 bases aligning to TRBD1. Germline V gives CDR1 SGHRS, CDR2 YFSETQ. The CDR3 loop spans 14 amino acids. With V trimmed by 2 bases and J by 4 bases, 5 bases remained unmatched. Using reference TRBV5-1 and TRBJ1-1 for the parts outside the CDR3, the full variable domain is KAGVTQTPRYLIKTRGQQVTLSCSPISGHRSVSWYQQTPGQGLQFLFEYFSETQRNKGNFPGRFSGRQFSNSRSEMNVSTLELGDSALYLCASSFQGEGTEAFFGQGTRLTVV.